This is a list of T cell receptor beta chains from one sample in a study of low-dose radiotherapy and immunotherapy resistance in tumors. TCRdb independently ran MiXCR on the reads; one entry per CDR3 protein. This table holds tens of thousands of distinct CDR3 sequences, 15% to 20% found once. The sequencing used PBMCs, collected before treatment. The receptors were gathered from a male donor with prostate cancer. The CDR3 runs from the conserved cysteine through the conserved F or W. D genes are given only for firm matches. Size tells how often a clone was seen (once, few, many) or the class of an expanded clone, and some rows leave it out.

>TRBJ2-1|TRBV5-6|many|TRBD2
TGTGCCAGCGGCAGCGGGGGGCGCAATGAGCAGTTCTTC
CASGSGGRNEQFF
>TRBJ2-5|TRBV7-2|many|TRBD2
TGTGCCAGCAGTCCCCCGGGTGAAGCGGGGGAGTACTTC
CASSPPGEAGEYF
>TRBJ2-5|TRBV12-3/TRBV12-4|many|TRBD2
TGTGCCAGCAAGGCCGGTAGCGGGGCAAAAGAGACCCAGTACTTC
CASKAGSGAKETQYF
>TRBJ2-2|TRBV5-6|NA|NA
TGTGCCAGCTCCTTTTGGGGACGGACCCTGATGGACGGGGAGCTGTTTTTT
CASSFWGRTLMDGELFF
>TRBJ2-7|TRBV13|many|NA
TGTGCCAGCAGCAGGCGGGCGGACTCTAATCCCCAGTTC
CASSRRADSNPQF
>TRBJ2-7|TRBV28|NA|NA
TGTGCCAGCAGTTTATACACCTACGAGCAGTACTTC
CASSLYTYEQYF
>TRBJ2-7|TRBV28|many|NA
TGTGCCAGCAGCAAAATAGGGGGGGCCTCCTACGAGCAGTACTTC
CASSKIGGASYEQYF
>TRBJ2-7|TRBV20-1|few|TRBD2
TGCAGTGCGTCACCGCGGGGGGCCCTTAACGAGCAGTACTTC
CSASPRGALNEQYF
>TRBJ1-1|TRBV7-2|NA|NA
TGTGCCAGCAGCCCAAAGGACCGTAAGTCCACTGAAGCTTTCTTT
CASSPKDRKSTEAFF
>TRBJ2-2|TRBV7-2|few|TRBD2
TGTGCCAGCAGCCCTCGGGAGGGTGGGCCCGGGGAGCTGTTTTTT
CASSPREGGPGELFF
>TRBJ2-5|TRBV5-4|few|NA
TGTGCCAGCAGCTTATCACCTAGCCTGCTCGAGACCCAGTACTTC
CASSLSPSLLETQYF
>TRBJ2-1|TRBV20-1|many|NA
TGCAGTGCTAGCGGGGCTCCGCACAATGAGCAGTTCTTC
CSASGAPHNEQFF
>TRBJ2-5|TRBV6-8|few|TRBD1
TGTGCCAGCAGTTACTCGGGACAGGGGCTACAAGAGACCCAGTACTTC
CASSYSGQGLQETQYF
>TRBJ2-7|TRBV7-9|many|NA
TGTGCCAGCAGCGGGGAGGCAGCCAACTACGAGCAGTACTTC
CASSGEAANYEQYF
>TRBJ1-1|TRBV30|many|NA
TGTGCCTGGGCGGGGGGGATAACTGAAGCTTTCTTT
CAWAGGITEAFF
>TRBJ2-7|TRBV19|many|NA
TGTGCCAGTAGTATGGGGCAGGGCATACCCTACGAGCAGTACTTC
CASSMGQGIPYEQYF
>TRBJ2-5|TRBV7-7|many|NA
TGTGCTAGCAGCTTAGCAGGGAGCGACAGCGAGACCCAGTACTTC
CASSLAGSDSETQYF
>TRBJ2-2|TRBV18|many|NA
TGTGCCAGCTCCCCTGGGGCAGGGGCGAACACCGGGGAGCTGTTTTTT
CASSPGAGANTGELFF